This TCR beta chain was profiled in a study of brain T cells in children with intractable seizures. TCRdb keeps only in-frame clones here, not all; method: immunoSEQ multiplex PCR. The sample contains about 76,000 clones, 85% to 95% of which appear only once. CDR3 length equals 13 residues. Germline-derived CDR1 and CDR2 are MNHEY and SVGAGI. Between the trimmed V and J ends, which lost 5 bases and 4 bases, there was a span of 11 bases. Only cases whose brain tissue showed the highest T cell transcript signatures were sequenced. At least one anti-epileptic drug was given before surgery. The rearrangement uses TRBV6-5 and TRBJ1-2; D not certain. This clonotype originated in a boy under two years old with tuberous sclerosis and intractable seizures. The sample was peripheral blood, taken at surgery. CDR3 coding DNA: TGTGCCAGCAGTACAATCGGGCCCTATGGCTACACCTTC. Translated, it gives CASSTIGPYGYTF.